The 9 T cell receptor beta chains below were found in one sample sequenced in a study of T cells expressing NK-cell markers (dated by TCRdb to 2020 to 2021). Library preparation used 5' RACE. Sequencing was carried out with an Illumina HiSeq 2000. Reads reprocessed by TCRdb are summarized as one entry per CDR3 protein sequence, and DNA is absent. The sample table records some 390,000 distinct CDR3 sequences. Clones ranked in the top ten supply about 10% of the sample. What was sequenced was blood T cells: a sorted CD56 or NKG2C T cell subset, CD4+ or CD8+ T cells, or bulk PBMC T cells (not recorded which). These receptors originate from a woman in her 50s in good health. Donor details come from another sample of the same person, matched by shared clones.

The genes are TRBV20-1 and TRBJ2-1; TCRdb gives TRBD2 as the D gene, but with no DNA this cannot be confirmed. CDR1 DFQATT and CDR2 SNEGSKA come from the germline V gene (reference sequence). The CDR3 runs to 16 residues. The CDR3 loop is CSAILGRGPTKDEQFF.

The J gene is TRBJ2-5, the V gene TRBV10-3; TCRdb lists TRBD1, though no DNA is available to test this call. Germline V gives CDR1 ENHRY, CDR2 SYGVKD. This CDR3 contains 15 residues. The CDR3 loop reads CAISESPRGGETQYF.

The CDR3 spells CASSQGSSANNEQFF. The chain joins TRBV9 to TRBJ2-1; the TCRdb call, TRBD2, lacks DNA for checking. Germline V gives CDR1 SGDLS, CDR2 YYNGEE. The CDR3 covers 15 residues.

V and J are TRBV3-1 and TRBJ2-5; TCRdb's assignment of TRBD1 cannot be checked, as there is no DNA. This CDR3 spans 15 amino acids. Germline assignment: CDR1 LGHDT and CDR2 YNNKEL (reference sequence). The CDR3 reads CASSQDGTRRATQYF.

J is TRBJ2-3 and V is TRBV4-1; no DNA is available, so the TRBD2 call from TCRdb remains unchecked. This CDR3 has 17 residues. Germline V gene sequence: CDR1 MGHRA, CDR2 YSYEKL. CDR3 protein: CASSQDPSGAKTDTQYF.

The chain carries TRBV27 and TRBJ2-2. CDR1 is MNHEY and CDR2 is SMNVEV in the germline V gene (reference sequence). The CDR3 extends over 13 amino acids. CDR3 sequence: CASSAWTGSELFF.

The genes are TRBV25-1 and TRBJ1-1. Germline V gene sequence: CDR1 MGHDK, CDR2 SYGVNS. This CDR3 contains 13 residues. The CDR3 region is CASRPTGNTEAFF.

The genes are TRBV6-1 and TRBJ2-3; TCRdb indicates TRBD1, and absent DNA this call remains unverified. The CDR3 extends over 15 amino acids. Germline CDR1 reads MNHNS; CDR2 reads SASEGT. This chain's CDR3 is CASSEGDRDSDTQYF.

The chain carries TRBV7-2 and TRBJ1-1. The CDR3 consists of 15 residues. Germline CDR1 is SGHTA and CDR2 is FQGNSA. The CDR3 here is CASSLAAQMNTEAFF.